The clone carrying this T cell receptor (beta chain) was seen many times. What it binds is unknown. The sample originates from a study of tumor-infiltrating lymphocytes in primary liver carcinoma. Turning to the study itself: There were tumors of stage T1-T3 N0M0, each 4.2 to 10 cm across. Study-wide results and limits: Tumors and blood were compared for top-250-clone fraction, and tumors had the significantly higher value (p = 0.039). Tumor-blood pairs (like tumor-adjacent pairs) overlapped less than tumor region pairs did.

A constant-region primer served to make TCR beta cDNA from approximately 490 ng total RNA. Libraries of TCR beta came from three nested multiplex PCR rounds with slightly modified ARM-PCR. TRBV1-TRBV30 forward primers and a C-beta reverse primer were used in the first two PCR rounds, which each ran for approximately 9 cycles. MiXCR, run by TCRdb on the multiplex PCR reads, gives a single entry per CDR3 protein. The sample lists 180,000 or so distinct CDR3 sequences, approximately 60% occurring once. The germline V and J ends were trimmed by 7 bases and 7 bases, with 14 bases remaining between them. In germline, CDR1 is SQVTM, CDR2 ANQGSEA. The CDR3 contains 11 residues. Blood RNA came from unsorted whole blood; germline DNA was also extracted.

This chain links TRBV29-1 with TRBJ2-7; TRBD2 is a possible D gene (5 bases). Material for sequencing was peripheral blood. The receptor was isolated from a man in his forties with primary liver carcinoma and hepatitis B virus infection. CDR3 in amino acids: CSAGSPREQYF. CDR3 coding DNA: TGCAGCGCTGGGAGTCCGAGAGAGCAGTACTTC.